This entry describes one TCR beta chain. The source of the sample is a study of Graves' ophthalmopathy and Graves' hyperthyroidism. Using RNA transcripts, the TCR beta CDR3 regions were amplified. The library came from an HTBI-primed first-round RT-PCR and a second-round multiplex PCR. One entry per CDR3 protein, called by TCRdb with MiXCR from the multiplex PCR reads. The profile shows around 1.1 million distinct CDR3 sequences, less than 45% of them singletons. If patients had other autoimmune diseases, uncontrolled infections, pregnancy or lactation, they were excluded. The V gene's germline CDR1 is LNHDA and CDR2 SQIVND (reference sequence). V was clipped by 5 bases and J by 0 bases, with 14 bases between them. The CDR3 is 17 residues long.

The chain has TRBV19 and TRBJ2-6; D tentatively fits TRBD1 or TRBD2 (5 bases each). This sequence was found in an adult man with Graves' hyperthyroidism. Specimen: peripheral blood or thyroid tissue (not recorded which). The CDR3, as DNA: TGTGCCAGTAGTTCCTTAGTGGGGGTCTCTGGGGCCAACGTCCTGACTTTC. Protein: CASSSLVGVSGANVLTF.